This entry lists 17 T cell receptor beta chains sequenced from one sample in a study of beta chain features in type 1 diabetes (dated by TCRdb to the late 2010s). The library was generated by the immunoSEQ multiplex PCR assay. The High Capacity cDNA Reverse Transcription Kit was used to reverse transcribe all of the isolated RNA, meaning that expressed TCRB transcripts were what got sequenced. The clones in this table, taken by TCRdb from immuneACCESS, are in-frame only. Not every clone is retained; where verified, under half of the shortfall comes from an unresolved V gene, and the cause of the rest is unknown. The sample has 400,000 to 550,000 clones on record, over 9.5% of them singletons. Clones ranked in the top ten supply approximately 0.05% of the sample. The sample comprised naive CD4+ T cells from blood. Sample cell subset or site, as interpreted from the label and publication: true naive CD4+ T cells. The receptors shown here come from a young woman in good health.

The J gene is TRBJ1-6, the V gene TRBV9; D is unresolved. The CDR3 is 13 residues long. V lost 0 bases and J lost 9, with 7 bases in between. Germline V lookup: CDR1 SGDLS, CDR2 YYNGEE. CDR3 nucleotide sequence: TGTGCCAGCAGCGTAGATTGGGGTTCACCCCTCCACTTT. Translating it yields CASSVDWGSPLHF.

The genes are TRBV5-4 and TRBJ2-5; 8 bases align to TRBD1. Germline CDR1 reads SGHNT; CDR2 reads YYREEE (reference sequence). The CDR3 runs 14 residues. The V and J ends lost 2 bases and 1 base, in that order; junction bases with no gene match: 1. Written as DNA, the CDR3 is TGTGCCAGCAGCTTCGGACAGGGCCAAGAGACCCAGTACTTC. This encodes CASSFGQGQETQYF.

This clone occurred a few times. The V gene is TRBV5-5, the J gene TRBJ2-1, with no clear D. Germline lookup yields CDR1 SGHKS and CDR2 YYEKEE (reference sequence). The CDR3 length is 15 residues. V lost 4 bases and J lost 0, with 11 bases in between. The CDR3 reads CASSIAPSSYNEQFF. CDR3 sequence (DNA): TGTGCCAGCAGCATAGCTCCTAGCTCCTACAATGAGCAGTTCTTC.

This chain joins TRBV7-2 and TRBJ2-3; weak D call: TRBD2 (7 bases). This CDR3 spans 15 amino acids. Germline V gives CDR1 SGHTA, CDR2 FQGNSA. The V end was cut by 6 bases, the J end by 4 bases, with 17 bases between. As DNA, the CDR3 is TGTGCCAGCAGGACGGCGGGGGCGCGCGCAGATACGCAGTATTTT. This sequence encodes CASRTAGARADTQYF.

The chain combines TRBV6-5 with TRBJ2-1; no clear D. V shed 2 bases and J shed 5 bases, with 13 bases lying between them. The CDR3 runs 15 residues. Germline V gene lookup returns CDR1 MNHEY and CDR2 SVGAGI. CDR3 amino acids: CASSYRQSFDNEQFF. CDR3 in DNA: TGTGCCAGCAGTTACAGGCAATCCTTCGACAATGAGCAGTTCTTC.

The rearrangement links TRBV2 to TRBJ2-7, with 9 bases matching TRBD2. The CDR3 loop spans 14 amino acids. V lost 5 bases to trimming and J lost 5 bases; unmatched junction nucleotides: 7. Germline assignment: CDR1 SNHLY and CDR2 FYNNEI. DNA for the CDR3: TGTGCCAGCAGTCTGGCCGGGACTAGCAACGAGCAGTACTTC. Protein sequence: CASSLAGTSNEQYF.

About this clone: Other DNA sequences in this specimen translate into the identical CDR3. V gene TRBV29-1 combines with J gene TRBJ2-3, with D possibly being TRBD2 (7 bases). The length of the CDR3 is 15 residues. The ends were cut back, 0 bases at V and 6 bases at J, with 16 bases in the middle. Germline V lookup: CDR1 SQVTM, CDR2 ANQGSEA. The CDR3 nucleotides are TGCAGCGTTGAAGATAGGGGGGGTCCAAGGGATACGCAGTATTTT. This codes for CSVEDRGGPRDTQYF.

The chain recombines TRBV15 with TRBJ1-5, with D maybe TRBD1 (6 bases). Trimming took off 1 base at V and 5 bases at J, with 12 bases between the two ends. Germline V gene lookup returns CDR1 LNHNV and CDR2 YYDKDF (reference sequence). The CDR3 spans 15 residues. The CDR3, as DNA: TGTGCCACCAGCAGAGCCACGGACAGATATCAGCCCCAGCATTTT. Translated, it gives CATSRATDRYQPQHF.

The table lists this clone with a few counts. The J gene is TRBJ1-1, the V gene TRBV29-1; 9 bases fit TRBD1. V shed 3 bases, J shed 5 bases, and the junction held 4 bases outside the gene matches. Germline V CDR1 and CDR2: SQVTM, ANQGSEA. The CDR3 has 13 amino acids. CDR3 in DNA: TGCAGCGTTGAGGGACAGGGACAAACTGAAGCTTTCTTT. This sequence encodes CSVEGQGQTEAFF.

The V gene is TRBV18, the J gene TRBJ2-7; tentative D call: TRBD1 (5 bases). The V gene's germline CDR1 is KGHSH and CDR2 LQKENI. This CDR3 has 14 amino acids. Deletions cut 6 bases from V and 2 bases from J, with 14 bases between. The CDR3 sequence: CASSTGAAAYEQYV. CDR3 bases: TGTGCCAGCTCCACTGGGGCCGCTGCCTACGAGCAGTACGTC.

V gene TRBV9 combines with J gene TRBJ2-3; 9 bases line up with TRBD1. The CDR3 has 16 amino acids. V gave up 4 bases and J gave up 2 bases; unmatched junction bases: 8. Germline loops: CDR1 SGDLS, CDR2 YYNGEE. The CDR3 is CASSPRTGENTDTQYF. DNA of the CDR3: TGTGCCAGCAGCCCTCGGACAGGGGAGAACACAGATACGCAGTATTTT.

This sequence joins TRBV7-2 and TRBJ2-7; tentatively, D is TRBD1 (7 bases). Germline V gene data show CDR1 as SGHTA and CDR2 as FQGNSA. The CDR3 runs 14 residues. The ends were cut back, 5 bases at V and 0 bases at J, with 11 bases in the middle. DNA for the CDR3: TGTGCCAGCAGCCGGCGGGACAGCTCCTACGAGCAGTACTTC. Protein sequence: CASSRRDSSYEQYF.

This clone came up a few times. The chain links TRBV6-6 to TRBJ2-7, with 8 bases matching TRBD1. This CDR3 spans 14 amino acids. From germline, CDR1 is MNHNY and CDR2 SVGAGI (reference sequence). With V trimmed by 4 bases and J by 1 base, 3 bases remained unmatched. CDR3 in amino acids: CASSSHRGSYEQYF. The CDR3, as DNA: TGTGCCAGCAGTTCCCACAGGGGGTCCTACGAGCAGTACTTC.

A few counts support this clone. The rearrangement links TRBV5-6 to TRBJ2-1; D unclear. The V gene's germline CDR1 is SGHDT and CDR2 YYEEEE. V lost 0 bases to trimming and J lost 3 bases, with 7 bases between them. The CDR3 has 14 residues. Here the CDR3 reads CASSLEDGYNEQFF. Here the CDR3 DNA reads TGTGCCAGCAGCTTGGAGGACGGCTACAATGAGCAGTTCTTC.

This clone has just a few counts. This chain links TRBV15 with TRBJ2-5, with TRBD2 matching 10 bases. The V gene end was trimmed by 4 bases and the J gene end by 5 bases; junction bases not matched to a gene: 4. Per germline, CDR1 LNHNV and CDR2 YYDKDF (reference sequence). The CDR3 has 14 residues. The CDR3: CATSKAGGYETQYF. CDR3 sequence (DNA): TGTGCCACCAGCAAAGCGGGAGGGTATGAGACCCAGTACTTC.

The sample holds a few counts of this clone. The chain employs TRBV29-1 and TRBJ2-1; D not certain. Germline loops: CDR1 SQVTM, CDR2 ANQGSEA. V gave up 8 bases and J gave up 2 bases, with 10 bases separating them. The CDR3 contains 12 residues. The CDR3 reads CSYDTTYNEQFF. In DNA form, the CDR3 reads TGCAGCTACGACACGACCTACAATGAGCAGTTCTTC.

The CDR3 region is CASSERGVDEQFF. The CDR3 nucleotides are TGTGCCAGCAGTGAACGGGGGGTAGATGAGCAGTTCTTC. The chain recombines TRBV2 with TRBJ2-1; 7 bases fit TRBD2. J was trimmed by 8 bases and V by 2 bases; bases with no gene match: 3. Germline values: CDR1 SNHLY, CDR2 FYNNEI. The CDR3 consists of 13 residues. The whole variable domain, remainder taken from reference TRBV2 and TRBJ2-1, is EPEVTQTPSHQVTQMGQEVILRCVPISNHLYFYWYRQILGQKVEFLVSFYNNEISEKSEIFDDQFSVERPDGSNFTLKIRSTKLEDSAMYFCASSERGVDEQFFGPGTRLTVL.